This TCR beta chain came from a study of cytomegalovirus exposure and HLA in healthy donors. In the case of this clone: Antigen specificity is unknown.

General study results and limits: A later analysis showed that HLA-associated TCR beta chains had undergone more clonal expansion than equally common others.

PCR amplification relied on 60 Vbeta primers (plus 13 Jbeta primers). Profiling relied on immunoSEQ multiplex PCR, and the TCRdb table lists in-frame clones only, not all of them. Altogether some 57,000 clones are present, less than 85% being singletons, with the ten largest covering 5% to 7%. This CDR3 contains 16 residues. V lost 2 bases, J lost 5 bases, and 18 bases lay in between. Germline V gives CDR1 MDHEN, CDR2 SYDVKM. The chain carries TRBV28 and TRBJ2-5; D perhaps matches TRBD1 (6 bases). The source material was PBMCs. The TCR was taken from a woman younger than 45 in good health and CMV-seronegative. CDR3 sequence: CASSLAGQPIRETQYF. CDR3 bases: TGTGCCAGCAGTTTAGCCGGACAGCCCATCAGGGAGACCCAGTACTTC.